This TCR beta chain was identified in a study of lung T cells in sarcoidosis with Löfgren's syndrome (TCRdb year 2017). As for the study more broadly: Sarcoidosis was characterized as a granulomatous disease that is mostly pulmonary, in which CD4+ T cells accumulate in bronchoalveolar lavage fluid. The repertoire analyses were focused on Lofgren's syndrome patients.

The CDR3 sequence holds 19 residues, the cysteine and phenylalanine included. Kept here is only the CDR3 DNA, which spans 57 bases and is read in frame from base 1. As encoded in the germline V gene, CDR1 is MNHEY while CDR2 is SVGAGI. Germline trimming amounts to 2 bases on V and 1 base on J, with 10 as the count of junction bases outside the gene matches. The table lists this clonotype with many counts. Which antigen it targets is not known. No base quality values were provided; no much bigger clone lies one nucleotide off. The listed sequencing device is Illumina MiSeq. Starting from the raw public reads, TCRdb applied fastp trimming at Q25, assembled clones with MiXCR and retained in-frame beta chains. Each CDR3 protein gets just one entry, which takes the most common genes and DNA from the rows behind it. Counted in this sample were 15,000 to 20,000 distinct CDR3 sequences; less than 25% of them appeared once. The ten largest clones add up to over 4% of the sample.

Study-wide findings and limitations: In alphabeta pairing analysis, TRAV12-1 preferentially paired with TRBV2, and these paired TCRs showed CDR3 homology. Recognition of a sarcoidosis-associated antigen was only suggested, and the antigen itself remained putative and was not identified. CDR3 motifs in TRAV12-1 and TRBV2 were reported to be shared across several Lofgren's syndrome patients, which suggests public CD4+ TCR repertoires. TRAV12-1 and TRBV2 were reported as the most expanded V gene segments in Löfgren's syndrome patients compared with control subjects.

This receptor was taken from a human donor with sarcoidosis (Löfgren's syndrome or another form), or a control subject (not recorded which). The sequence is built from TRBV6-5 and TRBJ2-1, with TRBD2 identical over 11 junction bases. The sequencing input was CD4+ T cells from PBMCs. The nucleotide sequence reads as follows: TGTGCCAGCAGTTACGGATTAGCGGGGGGGCCGCGGTCCTACAATGAGCAGTTCTTC. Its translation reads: CASSYGLAGGPRSYNEQFF.